This TCR beta chain came from a study of cytomegalovirus exposure and HLA in healthy donors. There was no recording of CMV serostatus for this donor. CDR1 and CDR2 from the germline V gene are ENHRY and SYGVKD. CDR3 size: 12 residues. Trimming removed 10 bases from V and 6 bases from J; junction bases left unmatched: 8. This clone was found once. Vbeta (60) and Jbeta (13) primers were used in the PCR. In the study's own analysis: Unique TCR beta chains numbered approximately 80 million in a later analysis, with around 11 million shared. The protocol was immunoSEQ multiplex PCR, while the TCRdb copy is restricted to in-frame clones and leaves out a portion. The D gene and trimming were derived from the DNA, and the V and J assignments and clone size from that table. The sample records about 91,000 clones, 55% to 65% being singletons.

V and J are TRBV10-3 and TRBJ1-2, with 7 positions matching TRBD1. The receptor was derived from a human donor in good health. Input material: PBMCs. CDR3: CATKRQGNGYTF. The CDR3 DNA follows: TGTGCCACGAAAAGACAGGGTAATGGCTACACCTTC.